Sequencing of this T cell receptor (beta chain) was carried out in a study of blood T cell repertoires in COVID-19. Study overall: PBMCs, B-cell-depleted T cells, or T cells were the source of the cDNA or gDNA that made up the material.

Germline-derived CDR1 and CDR2 are SEHNR and FQNEAQ (reference sequence). V lost 5 bases and J 8 bases, leaving 13 bases between the germline ends. This CDR3 contains 13 residues. Under the authors' procedure: For nucleated cells, counts were estimated from reference gene primer amplification. Produced via immunoSEQ multiplex PCR; TCRdb's table is partial and in-frame only. That table furnishes V, J and clone size, whereas the DNA furnished D and trimming. The sample comprises 300,000 to 350,000 clones, around nine tenths of which are singletons, and approximately 7.5% rests with the top ten. This clone was seen once.

The sample was peripheral blood. The clonotype was recovered from a woman aged 25 to 39 with COVID-19, enrolled during active disease. The chain recombines TRBV7-9 with TRBJ2-1; tentative D call: TRBD1 (6 bases). CDR3 coding DNA: TGTGCCAGCAGCCCACAGGGAGTGGATGAGCAGTTCTTC. This sequence encodes CASSPQGVDEQFF.